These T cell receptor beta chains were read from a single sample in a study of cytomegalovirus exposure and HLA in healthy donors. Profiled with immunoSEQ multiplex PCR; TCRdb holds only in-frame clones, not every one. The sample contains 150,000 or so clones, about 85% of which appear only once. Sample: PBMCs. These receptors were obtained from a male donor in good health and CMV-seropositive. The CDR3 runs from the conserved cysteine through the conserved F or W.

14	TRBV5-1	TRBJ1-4	CASSSGPSGEELFF
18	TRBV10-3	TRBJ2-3	CAISDSGTRSSSTDTQYF
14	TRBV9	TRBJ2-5	CASSVEGLSETQYF
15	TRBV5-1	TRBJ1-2	CASSLGPQTLYGYTF
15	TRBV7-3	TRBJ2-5	CASSLTLLAQETQYF
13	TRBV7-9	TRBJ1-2	CASSPLSYYGYTF
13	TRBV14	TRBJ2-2	CASSQKRNGELFF
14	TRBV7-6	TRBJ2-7	CASTTGTGIYEQYF
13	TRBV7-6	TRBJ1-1	CASSLLGETEAFF
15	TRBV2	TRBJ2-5	CASSIQGAGLETQYF
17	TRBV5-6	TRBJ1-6	CASSPETGYSGNSPLHF